Listed below are T cell receptor beta chains from one sample, sequenced in a study of T cell changes during pregnancy in multiple sclerosis. Profiling relied on immunoSEQ multiplex PCR, and the TCRdb table lists in-frame clones only, not all of them. Here the sample spans about 39,000 clones, 80% to 95% being singletons. Sequencing used CD8+ T cells from peripheral blood mononuclear cells, obtained before pregnancy. These receptors were collected from a female donor with multiple sclerosis, enrolled in a pregnancy study. CDR3s include the opening cysteine and the closing phenylalanine or tryptophan. Fields, in order: V gene, D gene, clone size, J gene, CDR3 protein, CDR3 DNA. D genes are given only for firm matches. Some rows have no size entry. The others give once, few or many, or a class for an expanded clone.

TRBV9,TRBD2,-,TRBJ2-1,CASSIRTSGDEQFF,TGTGCCAGCAGCATACGGACTAGCGGGGATGAGCAGTTCTTC
TRBV13,-,-,TRBJ2-3,CASSQGGGGTDTQYF,TGTGCCAGCAGCCAAGGAGGAGGGGGCACAGATACGCAGTATTTT
TRBV4-1,-,-,TRBJ1-5,CASSQAWGAGDQPQHF,TGCGCCAGCAGCCAAGCGTGGGGGGCGGGAGATCAGCCCCAGCATTTT
TRBV27,TRBD2,-,TRBJ2-1,CASKSSGGYNEQFF,TGTGCCAGCAAGTCCAGCGGGGGATACAATGAGCAGTTCTTC
TRBV9,-,few,TRBJ2-2,CASSANRERDTGELFF,TGTGCCAGCAGCGCCAACCGGGAGCGGGACACCGGGGAGCTGTTTTTT
TRBV27,-,-,TRBJ2-1,CASSLRRNEQFF,TGTGCCAGCAGTTTACGGCGGAATGAGCAGTTCTTC
TRBV6-1,-,-,TRBJ1-1,CASSEFQGSTEAFF,TGTGCCAGCAGTGAATTTCAGGGTTCCACTGAAGCTTTCTTT
TRBV27,-,-,TRBJ2-4,CASSFSGFENIQYF,TGTGCCAGCAGTTTCTCGGGATTTGAAAACATTCAGTACTTC
TRBV9,TRBD1,-,TRBJ1-1,CASSPYTGGSTEAFF,TGTGCCAGCAGCCCGTATACAGGGGGGAGTACTGAAGCTTTCTTT
TRBV19,TRBD1,-,TRBJ1-4,CASSPRDRGNEKLFF,TGTGCCAGTAGTCCCCGGGACAGGGGTAATGAAAAACTGTTTTTT
TRBV2,TRBD1,-,TRBJ2-5,CASSEVGQVGQETQYF,TGTGCCAGCAGTGAAGTGGGACAGGTGGGCCAAGAGACCCAGTACTTC
TRBV5-1,TRBD1,-,TRBJ1-1,CASSLGQGAVLTEAFF,TGCGCCAGCAGCTTGGGGCAGGGGGCCGTGCTCACTGAAGCTTTCTTT
TRBV29-1,-,-,TRBJ1-1,CSVEDNRGSGAEAFF,TGCAGCGTTGAAGATAATAGGGGCTCGGGGGCTGAAGCTTTCTTT
TRBV6-5,TRBD2,-,TRBJ2-5,CASSPPGGTQYF,TGTGCCAGCAGCCCCCCGGGGGGGACCCAGTACTTC
TRBV27,-,-,TRBJ1-1,CASSLVQGLNTEAFF,TGTGCCAGCAGTTTAGTTCAGGGATTAAACACTGAAGCTTTCTTT
TRBV23-1,TRBD1,-,TRBJ2-7,CASSDRGAPCEQYF,TGCGCCAGCAGTGACAGGGGGGCTCCTTGCGAGCAGTACTTC
TRBV5-1,TRBD1,-,TRBJ2-1,CASSLNQGASYNEQFF,TGCGCCAGCAGCTTGAATCAGGGGGCTTCCTACAATGAGCAGTTCTTC
TRBV12-5,-,-,TRBJ1-1,CASGLEGDMNTEAFF,TGTGCTAGTGGTTTGGAGGGGGACATGAACACTGAAGCTTTCTTT
TRBV28,-,-,TRBJ2-1,CASSRGLGDYNEQFF,TGTGCCAGCAGTCGGGGGTTGGGGGACTACAATGAGCAGTTCTTC
TRBV9,-,-,TRBJ1-2,CASSPGTLSYGYTF,TGTGCCAGCAGCCCTGGGACACTGAGCTATGGCTACACCTTC
TRBV13,-,-,TRBJ2-3,CASSQSGDPTDTQYF,TGTGCCAGCAGCCAATCAGGGGACCCCACAGATACGCAGTATTTT
TRBV19,-,-,TRBJ2-7,CASSRGPASEQYF,TGTGCCAGTAGTAGAGGGCCCGCCTCCGAGCAGTACTTC
TRBV9,-,-,TRBJ2-1,CASSYGVEQFF,TGTGCCAGCAGCTACGGGGTTGAGCAGTTCTTC
TRBV20-1,-,-,TRBJ2-7,CSAKTVGEQYF,TGCAGTGCGAAGACAGTTGGCGAGCAGTACTTC
TRBV25-1,TRBD2,-,TRBJ2-2,CASSESREIPEAGELFF,TGTGCCAGCAGTGAATCGCGGGAGATCCCCGAGGCCGGGGAGCTGTTTTTT
TRBV7-8,-,-,TRBJ2-7,CASSSTGSKAYEQYF,TGTGCCAGCAGCTCTACAGGGAGTAAGGCCTACGAGCAGTACTTC
TRBV28,TRBD1,-,TRBJ2-7,CASSGQDYYEQYF,TGTGCCAGCAGCGGACAGGATTACTACGAGCAGTACTTC
TRBV7-9,-,-,TRBJ1-1,CASSSSGPTEAFF,TGTGCCAGCAGCTCCTCTGGGCCCACTGAAGCTTTCTTT
TRBV5-6,-,-,TRBJ2-1,CASSLGQNEQFF,TGTGCCAGCAGCTTGGGACAGAATGAGCAGTTCTTC
TRBV5-1,-,-,TRBJ2-7,CASSLVAATGYEQYF,TGCGCCAGCAGCTTGGTGGCGGCGACGGGCTACGAGCAGTACTTC
TRBV10-3,-,-,TRBJ2-7,CASRNRGGSYEQYF,TGTGCCTCTCGGAACAGGGGGGGTTCCTACGAGCAGTACTTC
TRBV28,-,-,TRBJ2-1,CASSFGRGIRFF,-
TRBV6-5,TRBD1,-,TRBJ1-5,CASSYTWGQGAEPQHF,TGTGCCAGCAGTTACACCTGGGGACAGGGTGCAGAGCCCCAGCATTTT
TRBV27,TRBD2,-,TRBJ2-1,CASSSPLAGAYNEQFF,TGTGCCAGCAGTTCGCCGCTAGCGGGAGCCTACAATGAGCAGTTCTTC
TRBV11-1,TRBD2,-,TRBJ2-7,CASSPRLAGRSYEQYF,TGTGCCAGCAGCCCACGACTAGCAGGGAGGTCCTACGAGCAGTACTTC
TRBV9,-,-,TRBJ2-7,CASSLRDRSSGLPDEQYF,TGTGCCAGCAGCCTGAGGGACAGGTCATCGGGACTACCCGACGAGCAGTACTTC
TRBV10-2,TRBD1,-,TRBJ1-2,CASSESETGWTYGYTF,TGCGCCAGCAGTGAGTCGGAGACAGGGTGGACCTATGGCTACACCTTC
TRBV27,-,once,TRBJ1-1,CASSERGGIVTEAFF,TGTGCCAGCAGTGAGAGGGGGGGGATAGTAACTGAAGCTTTCTTT
TRBV6-5,-,-,TRBJ2-1,CASSYEGRGVKNEQFF,TGTGCCAGCAGTTATGAGGGCAGGGGGGTAAAGAATGAGCAGTTCTTC
TRBV18,-,-,TRBJ2-1,CASSPFGRGDEQFF,TGTGCCAGCTCACCATTCGGACGGGGTGATGAGCAGTTCTTC
TRBV6-6,TRBD2,-,TRBJ2-1,CASSYFSGMGNEQFF,TGTGCCAGCAGTTACTTTAGCGGGATGGGAAATGAGCAGTTCTTC